This entry lists 25 T cell receptor beta chains sequenced from one sample in a study of blood T cell repertoires in COVID-19. Sequencing was performed with immunoSEQ multiplex PCR; in TCRdb, only in-frame clones are kept and a portion is missing. This table has 100,000 to 150,000 clones, roughly 80% appearing once. Sequenced material: peripheral blood. Receptor source: a man older than 75 with COVID-19, enrolled during active disease.

This chain joins TRBV2 and TRBJ2-2; D unresolved. The germline V gene has CDR1 SNHLY and CDR2 FYNNEI. V was shortened by 5 bases and J by 1 base, with 8 bases between the two germline ends. This CDR3 spans 14 amino acids. DNA for the CDR3: TGTGCCAGCAGTTTGGAGCTGAACACCGGGGAGCTGTTTTTT. Translation: CASSLELNTGELFF.

The rearrangement joins TRBV7-9 to TRBJ1-4, with 9 positions matching TRBD1. Germline V gene lookup returns CDR1 SEHNR and CDR2 FQNEAQ (reference sequence). The junction had 8 bases not matched to a gene; V was cut back by 3 bases and J by 0 bases. CDR3 length: 18 residues. The CDR3 sequence is CASSFLTGGHATNEKLFF. CDR3 DNA sequence: TGTGCCAGCAGCTTTCTTACAGGGGGCCATGCAACTAATGAAAAACTGTTTTTT.

This clone was observed a handful of times. The rearrangement links TRBV6-5 to TRBJ1-5, with D possibly TRBD1 on 6 matching bases. The CDR3 loop spans 14 amino acids. CDR1 and CDR2 (germline): MNHEY, SVGAGI. The V end was cut by 2 bases, the J end by 4 bases, with 9 bases between. CDR3 loop: CASSYNRENQPQHF. DNA of the CDR3: TGTGCCAGCAGTTACAACAGGGAGAATCAGCCCCAGCATTTT.

The rearrangement joins TRBV15 to TRBJ1-2; no firm D call. Germline V CDR1 and CDR2: LNHNV, YYDKDF (reference sequence). The CDR3 has 18 amino acids. Trimming shortened V by 0 bases and J by 2 bases, and 19 bases separated the two germline ends. CDR3 nucleotide sequence: TGTGCCACCAGCAGAGATCGGGCGGGCGCCCTGCTGAACTATGGCTACACCTTC. Its translation is CATSRDRAGALLNYGYTF.

The V and J genes are TRBV5-8 and TRBJ1-1; the D is unclear. CDR1 is SGHTS and CDR2 is YDEGEE in the germline V gene. This CDR3 has 15 residues. The V and J ends lost 0 bases and 0 bases respectively, with 9 bases between them. The CDR3 DNA reads as TGTGCCAGCAGCTTGGGCGGGAGGATGAACACTGAAGCTTTCTTT. It codes for CASSLGGRMNTEAFF.

This clone was detected a few times. V usage is TRBV9 and J usage is TRBJ1-2; D is unclear. CDR1 is SGDLS, CDR2 YYNGEE, per germline. CDR3 length equals 13 residues. V was pared by 0 bases and J by 3 bases, with 6 bases between. The CDR3 loop is CASSVGGYYGYTF. In DNA form, the CDR3 reads TGTGCCAGCAGCGTAGGAGGCTACTATGGCTACACCTTC. The full variable domain, in which reference TRBV9 and TRBJ1-2 provide the parts outside the CDR3, is DSGVTQTPKHLITATGQRVTLRCSPRSGDLSVYWYQQSLDQGLQFLIQYYNGEERAKGNILERFSAQQFPDLHSELNLSSLELGDSALYFCASSVGGYYGYTFGSGTRLTVV.

The chain is built from TRBV9 and TRBJ2-5; TRBD1 might be the D (5 bases). The germline V and J ends were trimmed by 0 bases and 2 bases, with 8 bases remaining between them. The CDR3 extends over 14 amino acids. Germline CDR1 and CDR2: SGDLS and YYNGEE. The CDR3 DNA is TGTGCCAGCAGCGTAGGCCAGGGACAAGAGACCCAGTACTTC. This encodes CASSVGQGQETQYF.

V is TRBV6-6 and J is TRBJ2-5; TRBD1 matches 9 bases. The CDR3 runs 14 residues. CDR1 MNHNY and CDR2 SVGAGI come from the germline V gene (reference sequence). The V segment lost 5 bases and the J segment 5 bases; nucleotides outside the gene matches: 6. The CDR3, as DNA: TGTGCCAGCAGTCGATACAGGGGGCGGGAGACCCAGTACTTC. Translating gives CASSRYRGRETQYF.

V usage is TRBV5-6 and J usage is TRBJ1-2; TRBD1 is a possible D gene (6 bases). This CDR3 region has 15 residues. V lost 3 bases and J 8 bases, leaving 20 bases between the germline ends. Germline lookup yields CDR1 SGHDT and CDR2 YYEEEE. The CDR3 sequence: CASSWGRATGLGYTF. CDR3 sequence (DNA): TGTGCCAGCAGCTGGGGGCGGGCCACGGGTCTAGGCTACACCTTC. The full variable domain, its missing parts supplied by reference TRBV5-6 and TRBJ1-2, is DAGVTQSPTHLIKTRGQQVTLRCSPKSGHDTVSWYQQALGQGPQFIFQYYEEEERQRGNFPDRFSGHQFPNYSSELNVNALLLGDSALYLCASSWGRATGLGYTFGSGTRLTVV.

The gene calls are TRBV5-5 and TRBJ2-1; D gene uncertain. Germline V gene sequence: CDR1 SGHKS, CDR2 YYEKEE (reference sequence). The CDR3 totals 13 residues. V lost 1 base and J 10 bases, leaving 12 bases between the germline ends. CDR3 sequence (DNA): TGTGCCAGCAGCTTGTATCGAGAGGCAGAGCAGTTCTTC. Encoded protein: CASSLYREAEQFF.

The chain has TRBV4-1 and TRBJ2-7; 7 nucleotides align to TRBD1. The CDR3 sequence is 17 residues long. The ends lost 3 bases at V and 0 bases at J; junction bases unmatched: 11. Germline lookup yields CDR1 MGHRA and CDR2 YSYEKL. The CDR3 is CASSHYPSGTDSYEQYF. DNA for the CDR3: TGCGCCAGCAGCCATTATCCTTCCGGGACAGACTCCTACGAGCAGTACTTC.

V is TRBV24-1 and J is TRBJ2-1; the match to TRBD2 covers 7 bases. The V segment lost 5 bases and the J segment 5 bases; nucleotides outside the gene matches: 8. Germline CDR1 reads KGHDR; CDR2 reads SFDVKD. The CDR3 loop spans 15 amino acids. CDR3 region: CATSGAGDPHNEQFF. CDR3 bases: TGTGCCACCAGTGGGGCGGGAGACCCCCACAATGAGCAGTTCTTC.

This chain connects TRBV6-6 to TRBJ2-7, with 11 bases matching TRBD1. J lost 4 bases, V lost 6 bases, and 8 bases had no gene match. This CDR3 spans 15 amino acids. Germline values: CDR1 MNHNY, CDR2 SVGAGI (reference sequence). This CDR3 is CASSQPGQGVYEQYF. The CDR3 bases are TGTGCCAGCAGCCAGCCGGGACAGGGGGTGTACGAGCAGTACTTC.

The rearrangement joins TRBV5-1 to TRBJ1-3; a possible D gene is TRBD1 (5 bases). V shed 0 bases and J shed 2 bases, with 12 bases lying between them. The CDR3 covers 16 residues. Germline CDR1 SGHRS, CDR2 YFSETQ. The CDR3 spells CASSLDGGTAGNTIYF. CDR3 DNA sequence: TGCGCCAGCAGCTTGGATGGGGGGACGGCTGGAAACACCATATATTTT. The full variable domain, in which reference TRBV5-1 and TRBJ1-3 provide the parts outside the CDR3, is KAGVTQTPRYLIKTRGQQVTLSCSPISGHRSVSWYQQTPGQGLQFLFEYFSETQRNKGNFPGRFSGRQFSNSRSEMNVSTLELGDSALYLCASSLDGGTAGNTIYFGEGSWLTVV.

The chain employs TRBV6-2 or TRBV6-3 and TRBJ2-2, with D uncertain. Between the trimmed V and J ends, which lost 5 bases and 6 bases, there was a span of 13 bases. The CDR3 is made up of 14 amino acids. Germline assignment: CDR1 MNHEY and CDR2 SVGEGT. The CDR3 spells CASSRPRVPGELFF. CDR3 nucleotides: TGTGCCAGCAGTCGGCCCCGGGTCCCCGGGGAGCTGTTTTTT.

The CDR3 DNA sequence: TGTGCCAGTACTCCGGGAAGGGTAGGGGAGACCCAGTACTTC. Translated: CASTPGRVGETQYF. The rearrangement uses TRBV19 and TRBJ2-5; maybe TRBD2 (5 bases). CDR3 length: 14 residues. CDR1 and CDR2 from the germline V gene are LNHDA and SQIVND (reference sequence). Trimming took 7 bases from V and 5 from J, leaving 17 bases between them.

The gene calls are TRBV18 and TRBJ1-2, with 11 bases identical to TRBD1. The trim removed 2 bases at V and 6 bases at J, leaving 5 bases unmatched. Per germline, CDR1 KGHSH and CDR2 LQKENI. The CDR3 spans 15 residues. In DNA form, the CDR3 reads TGTGCCAGCTCACCATTACCGGGACAGGGGGATGGCTACACCTTC. Translation: CASSPLPGQGDGYTF.

The rearrangement uses TRBV12-3 or TRBV12-4 and TRBJ2-2; D remains unclear. CDR3 length equals 11 residues. The V and J ends lost 7 bases and 7 bases respectively, with 7 bases between them. The CDR3 DNA sequence: TGTGCCAGCACCCTAAACGGGGAGCTGTTTTTT. Its translation is CASTLNGELFF.

This clone was found a few times. V and J are TRBV10-2 and TRBJ2-1, with 7 bases aligning to TRBD2. After removal of 2 bases from V and 7 bases from J, the junction contained 14 bases not matched to a gene. CDR1 and CDR2 from the germline V gene are WSHSY and SAAADI. The CDR3 totals 17 residues. In nucleotides, the CDR3 is TGCGCCAGCAGTGAGATCGGGAGGACCTCCCAGAGGAATGAGCAGTTCTTC. It encodes CASSEIGRTSQRNEQFF.

The rearrangement joins TRBV29-1 to TRBJ2-3, with 9 bases that match TRBD2. Germline CDR1 SQVTM, CDR2 ANQGSEA. The CDR3 is made up of 10 amino acids. In DNA form, the CDR3 reads TGCAGTGCTGGGGCGGGAGGGGAGTATTTT. It is translated as CSAGAGGEYF.

V gene TRBV7-3 combines with J gene TRBJ2-3; D is ambiguous. Germline CDR1 reads SGHTA; CDR2 reads FQGTGA. Between the trimmed V and J ends, which lost 2 bases and 1 base, there was a span of 4 bases. The CDR3 loop spans 13 amino acids. Written as DNA, the CDR3 is TGTGCCAGCAGCTTATTCGGCACAGATACGCAGTATTTT. This codes for CASSLFGTDTQYF.

The chain joins TRBV30 to TRBJ1-5; D ambiguous. Trimming left V 4 bases short and J 0 bases short, with 7 bases between. The V gene's germline CDR1 is GTSNPN and CDR2 SVGIG (reference sequence). The CDR3 contains 13 residues. CDR3 in amino acids: CAWNGDSNQPQHF. In DNA form, the CDR3 reads TGTGCCTGGAACGGGGATAGCAATCAGCCCCAGCATTTT.

This chain links TRBV9 with TRBJ2-5; 7 bases map to TRBD2. The length of the CDR3 is 13 residues. CDR1 SGDLS and CDR2 YYNGEE come from the germline V gene. V lost 3 bases to trimming and J lost 4 bases; unmatched junction nucleotides: 3. This CDR3 is CASSGTRIETQYF. The CDR3 DNA reads as TGTGCCAGCAGCGGGACTAGAATAGAGACCCAGTACTTC.

The genes are TRBV30 and TRBJ1-6; TRBD1 matches 8 bases. CDR1 is GTSNPN and CDR2 is SVGIG in the germline V gene (reference sequence). The CDR3 covers 13 residues. Germline trimming cut 5 bases from V and 4 bases from J; bases unmatched to any gene: 1. The CDR3, as DNA: TGTGCCTGGGGGGACAGGTATAATTCACCCCTCCACTTT. Translating it yields CAWGDRYNSPLHF.

The chain employs TRBV4-1 and TRBJ2-5; 12 bases fit TRBD2. This CDR3 contains 17 residues. The junction had 9 bases not matched to a gene; V was cut back by 2 bases and J by 5 bases. Germline-derived CDR1 and CDR2 are MGHRA and YSYEKL. This CDR3 is CASSQRWLAGGEETQYF. DNA of the CDR3: TGCGCCAGCAGCCAACGGTGGCTAGCGGGAGGGGAGGAGACCCAGTACTTC.